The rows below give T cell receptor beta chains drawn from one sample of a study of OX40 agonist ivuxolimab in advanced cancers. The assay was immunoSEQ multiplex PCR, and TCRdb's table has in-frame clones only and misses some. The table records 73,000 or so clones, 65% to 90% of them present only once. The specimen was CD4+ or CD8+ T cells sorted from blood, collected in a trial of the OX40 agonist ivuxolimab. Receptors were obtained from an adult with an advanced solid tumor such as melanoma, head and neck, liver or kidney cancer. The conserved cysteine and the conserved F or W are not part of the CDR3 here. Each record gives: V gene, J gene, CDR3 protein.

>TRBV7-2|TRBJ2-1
ASSLVGLAGYNEQF
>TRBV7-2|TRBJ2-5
ASSSQRGKRETQY
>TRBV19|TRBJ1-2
ASSVDRAESGYT
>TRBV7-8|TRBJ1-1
ASKQGELTTEAF
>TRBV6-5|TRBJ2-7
ASSYSGQGYEQY
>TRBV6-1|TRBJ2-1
ASSESRLGNEQF
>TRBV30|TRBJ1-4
AWRKTGTTNEKLF
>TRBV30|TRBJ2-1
AWSYQDRSVQF
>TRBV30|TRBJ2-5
AWTRTRMVGETQY
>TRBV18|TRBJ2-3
ASSPFGDTQY
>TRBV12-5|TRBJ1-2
ASGLGQLKSYT
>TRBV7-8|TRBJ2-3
ASSLVGEDTQY
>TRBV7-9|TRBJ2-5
ASSRDKETQY
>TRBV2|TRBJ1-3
ASSMDASGNTIY
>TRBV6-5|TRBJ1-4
ASSGGGAQEKLF
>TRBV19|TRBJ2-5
ASSLAGQRQETQY
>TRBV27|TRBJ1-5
ASRDRGDGRNQPQH
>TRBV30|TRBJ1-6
AWTDPSYNSPLH
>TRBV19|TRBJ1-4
ASSYPGTANEKLF